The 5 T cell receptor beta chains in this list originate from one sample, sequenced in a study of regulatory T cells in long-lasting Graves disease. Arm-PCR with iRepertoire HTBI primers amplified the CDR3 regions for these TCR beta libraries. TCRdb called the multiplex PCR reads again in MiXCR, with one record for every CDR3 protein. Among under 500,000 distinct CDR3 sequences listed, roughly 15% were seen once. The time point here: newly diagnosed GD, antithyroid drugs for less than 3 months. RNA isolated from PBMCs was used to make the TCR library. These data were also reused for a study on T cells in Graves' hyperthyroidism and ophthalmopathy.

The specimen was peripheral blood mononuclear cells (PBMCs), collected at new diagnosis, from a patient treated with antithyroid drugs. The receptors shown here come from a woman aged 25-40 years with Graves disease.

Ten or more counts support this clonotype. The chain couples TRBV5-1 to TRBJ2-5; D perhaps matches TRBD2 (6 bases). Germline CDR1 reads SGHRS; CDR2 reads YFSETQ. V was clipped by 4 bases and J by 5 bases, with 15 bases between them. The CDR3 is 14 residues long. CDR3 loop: CASSALAARETQYF. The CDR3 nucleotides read TGCGCCAGCAGCGCCTTAGCGGCCCGGGAGACCCAGTACTTC.

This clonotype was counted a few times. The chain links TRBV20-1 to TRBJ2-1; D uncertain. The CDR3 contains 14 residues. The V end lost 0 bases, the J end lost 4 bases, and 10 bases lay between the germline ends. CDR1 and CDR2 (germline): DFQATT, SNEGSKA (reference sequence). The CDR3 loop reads CSARDSSPYNEQFF. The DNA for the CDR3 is TGCAGTGCTAGAGATTCCTCCCCATACAATGAGCAGTTCTTC.

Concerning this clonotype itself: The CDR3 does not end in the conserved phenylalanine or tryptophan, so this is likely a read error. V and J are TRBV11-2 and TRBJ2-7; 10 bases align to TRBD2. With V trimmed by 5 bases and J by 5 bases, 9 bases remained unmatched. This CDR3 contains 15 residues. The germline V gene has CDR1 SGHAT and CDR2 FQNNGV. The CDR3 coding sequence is TGTGCCAGCAGCCCAACGGGACTAGCGCAGGACGAGCAGTACCTC. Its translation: CASSPTGLAQDEQYL.

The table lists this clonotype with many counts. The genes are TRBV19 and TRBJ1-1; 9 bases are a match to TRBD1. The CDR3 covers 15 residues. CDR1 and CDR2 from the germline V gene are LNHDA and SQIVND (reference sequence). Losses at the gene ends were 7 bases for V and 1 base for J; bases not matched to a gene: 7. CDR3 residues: CASNRQGDKNTEAFF. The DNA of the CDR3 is TGTGCCAGTAACCGACAGGGGGACAAGAACACTGAAGCTTTCTTT.

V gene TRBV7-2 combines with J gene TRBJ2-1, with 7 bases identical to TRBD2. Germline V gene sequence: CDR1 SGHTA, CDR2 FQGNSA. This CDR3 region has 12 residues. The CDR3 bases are TGTGCGAGGGCGGGAGAATTCAATGAGCAGTTCTTC. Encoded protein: CARAGEFNEQFF.